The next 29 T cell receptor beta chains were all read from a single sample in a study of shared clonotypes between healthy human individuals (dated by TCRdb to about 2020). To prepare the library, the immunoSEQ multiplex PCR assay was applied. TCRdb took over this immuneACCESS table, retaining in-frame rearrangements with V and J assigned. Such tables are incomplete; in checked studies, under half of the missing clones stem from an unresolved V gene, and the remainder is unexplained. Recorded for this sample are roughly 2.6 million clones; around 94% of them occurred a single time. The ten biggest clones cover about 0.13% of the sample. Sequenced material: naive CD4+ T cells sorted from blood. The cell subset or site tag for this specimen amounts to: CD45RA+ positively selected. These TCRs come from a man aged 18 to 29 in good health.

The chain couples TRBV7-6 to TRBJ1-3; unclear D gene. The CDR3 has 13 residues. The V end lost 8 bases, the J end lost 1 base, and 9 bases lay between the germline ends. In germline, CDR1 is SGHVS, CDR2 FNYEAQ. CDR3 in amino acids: CASSAGSGNTIYF. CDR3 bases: TGTGCCAGCTCTGCGGGGTCTGGAAACACCATATATTTT.

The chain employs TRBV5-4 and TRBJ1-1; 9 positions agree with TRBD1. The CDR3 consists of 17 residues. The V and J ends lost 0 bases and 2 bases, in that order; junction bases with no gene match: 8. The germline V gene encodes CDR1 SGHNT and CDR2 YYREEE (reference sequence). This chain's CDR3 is CASSLAGTGRRNTEAFF. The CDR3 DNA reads TGTGCCAGCAGCTTGGCCGGGACAGGGAGGCGAAACACTGAAGCTTTCTTT.

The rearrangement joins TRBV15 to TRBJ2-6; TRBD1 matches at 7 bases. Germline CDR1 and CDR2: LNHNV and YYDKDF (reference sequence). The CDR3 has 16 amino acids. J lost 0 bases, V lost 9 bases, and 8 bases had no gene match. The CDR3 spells CATMDRSRSGANVLTF. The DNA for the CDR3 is TGTGCCACGATGGACAGGAGTCGCTCTGGGGCCAACGTCCTGACTTTC. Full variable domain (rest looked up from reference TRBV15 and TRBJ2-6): DAMVIQNPRYQVTQFGKPVTLSCSQTLNHNVMYWYQQKSSQAPKLLFHYYDKDFNNEADTPDNFQSRRPNTSFCFLDIRSPGLGDTAMYLCATMDRSRSGANVLTFGAGSRLTVL.

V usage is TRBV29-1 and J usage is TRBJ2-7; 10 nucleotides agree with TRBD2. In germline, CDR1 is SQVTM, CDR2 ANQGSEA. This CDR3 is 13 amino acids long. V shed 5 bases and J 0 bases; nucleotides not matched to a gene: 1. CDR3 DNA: TGCAGCGTTCTAGCGGGGGACTCCTACGAGCAGTACTTC. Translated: CSVLAGDSYEQYF.

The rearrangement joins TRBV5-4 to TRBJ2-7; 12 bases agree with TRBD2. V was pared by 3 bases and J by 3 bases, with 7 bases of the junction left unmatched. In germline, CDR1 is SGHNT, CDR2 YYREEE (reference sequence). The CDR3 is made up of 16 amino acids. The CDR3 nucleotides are TGTGCCAGCAGCTCGCCGACTAGCGGGGGATTCTACGAGCAGTACTTC. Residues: CASSSPTSGGFYEQYF.

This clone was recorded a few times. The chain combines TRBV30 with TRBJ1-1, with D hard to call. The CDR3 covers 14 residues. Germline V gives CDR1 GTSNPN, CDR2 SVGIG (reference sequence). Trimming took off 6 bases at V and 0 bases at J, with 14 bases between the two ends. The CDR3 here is CACARQLMNTEAFF. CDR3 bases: TGTGCCTGCGCGAGACAACTCATGAACACTGAAGCTTTCTTT.

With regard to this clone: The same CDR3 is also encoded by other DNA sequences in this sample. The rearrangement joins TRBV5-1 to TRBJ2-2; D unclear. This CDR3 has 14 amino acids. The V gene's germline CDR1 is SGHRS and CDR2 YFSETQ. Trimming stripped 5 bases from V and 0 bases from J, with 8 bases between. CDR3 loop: CASRRVANTGELFF. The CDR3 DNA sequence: TGCGCCAGCAGACGGGTCGCGAACACCGGGGAGCTGTTTTTT.

This CDR3 reads CASSLGGSRLSPLHF. CDR3 sequence (DNA): TGTGCCAGCAGCTTAGGCGGCAGCCGGCTCTCACCCCTCCACTTT. The rearrangement links TRBV7-9 to TRBJ1-6; D not resolved. Germline V gives CDR1 SEHNR, CDR2 FQNEAQ (reference sequence). V lost 1 base and J lost 10, with 14 bases in between. The CDR3 consists of 15 residues. Variable domain in full (rest from reference TRBV7-9 and TRBJ1-6): DTGVSQNPRHKITKRGQNVTFRCDPISEHNRLYWYRQTLGQGPEFLTYFQNEAQLEKSRLLSDRFSAERPKGSFSTLEIQRTEQGDSAMYLCASSLGGSRLSPLHFGNGTRLTVT.

Written as DNA, the CDR3 is TGTGCCAGTAGTGCCGGACAGTACAATGAGCAGTTCTTC. This codes for CASSAGQYNEQFF. The chain combines TRBV19 with TRBJ2-1, with D possibly TRBD1 on 6 matching bases. V lost 5 bases, J lost 4 bases, and 9 bases lay in between. Germline-derived CDR1 and CDR2 are LNHDA and SQIVND (reference sequence). This CDR3 comprises 13 residues.

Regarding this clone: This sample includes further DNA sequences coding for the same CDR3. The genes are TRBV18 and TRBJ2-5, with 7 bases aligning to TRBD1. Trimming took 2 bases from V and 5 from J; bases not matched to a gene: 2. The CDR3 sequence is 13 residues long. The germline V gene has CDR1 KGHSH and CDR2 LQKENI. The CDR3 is CASSPTGAETQYF. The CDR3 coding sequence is TGTGCCAGCTCACCAACAGGGGCGGAGACCCAGTACTTC.

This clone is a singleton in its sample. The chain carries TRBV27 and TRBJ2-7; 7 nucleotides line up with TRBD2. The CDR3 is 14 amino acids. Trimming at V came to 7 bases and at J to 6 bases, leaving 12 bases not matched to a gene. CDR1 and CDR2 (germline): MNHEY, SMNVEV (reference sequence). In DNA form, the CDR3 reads TGTGCCAGCACCTTTTCGAGTTGGGGGGGCGAGCAGTACTTC. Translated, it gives CASTFSSWGGEQYF.

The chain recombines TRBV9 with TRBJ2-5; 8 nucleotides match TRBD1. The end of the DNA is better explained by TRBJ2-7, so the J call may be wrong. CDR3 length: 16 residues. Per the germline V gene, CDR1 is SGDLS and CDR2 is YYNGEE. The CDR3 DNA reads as TGTGCCAGCAGCGATAGGGACAGGCCCCAGGGATACGAGCAGTACTTC. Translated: CASSDRDRPQGYEQYF.

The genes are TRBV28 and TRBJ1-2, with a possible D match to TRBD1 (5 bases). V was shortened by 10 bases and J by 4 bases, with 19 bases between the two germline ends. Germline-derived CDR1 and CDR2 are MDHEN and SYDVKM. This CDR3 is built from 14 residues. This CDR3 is CATRDSSTVYGYTF. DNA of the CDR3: TGTGCCACCCGAGACAGTTCAACGGTCTATGGCTACACCTTC.

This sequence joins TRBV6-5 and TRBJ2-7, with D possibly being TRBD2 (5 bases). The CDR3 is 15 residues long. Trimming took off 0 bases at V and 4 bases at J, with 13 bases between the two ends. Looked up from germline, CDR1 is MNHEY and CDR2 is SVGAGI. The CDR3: CASSYSGGLGYEQYF. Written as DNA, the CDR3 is TGTGCCAGCAGTTACTCGGGCGGGTTGGGATACGAGCAGTACTTC.

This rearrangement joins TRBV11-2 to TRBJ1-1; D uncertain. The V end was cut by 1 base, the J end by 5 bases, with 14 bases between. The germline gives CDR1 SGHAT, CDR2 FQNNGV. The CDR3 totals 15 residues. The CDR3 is CASSLGAVSGTEAFF. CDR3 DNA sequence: TGTGCCAGCAGCTTAGGGGCCGTTTCGGGAACTGAAGCTTTCTTT.

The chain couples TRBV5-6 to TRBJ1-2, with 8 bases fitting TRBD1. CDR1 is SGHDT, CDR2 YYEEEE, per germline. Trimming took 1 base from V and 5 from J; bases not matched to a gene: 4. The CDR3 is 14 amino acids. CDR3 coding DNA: TGTGCCAGCAGCTTGAAAGGGGACAGGTATGGCTACACCTTC. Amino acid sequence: CASSLKGDRYGYTF.

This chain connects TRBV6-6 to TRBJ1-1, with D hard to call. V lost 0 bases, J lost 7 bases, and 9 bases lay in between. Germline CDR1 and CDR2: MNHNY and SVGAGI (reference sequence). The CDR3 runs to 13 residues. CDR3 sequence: CASSYSIGHEAFF. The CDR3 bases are TGTGCCAGCAGTTACTCCATAGGCCATGAAGCTTTCTTT.

The CDR3 DNA is TGTGCCAGCAGCTTGTCGGGAGCACGCACAGATACGCAGTATTTT. Translated: CASSLSGARTDTQYF. The chain recombines TRBV5-4 with TRBJ2-3, with D possibly matching TRBD2 (6 bases). This CDR3 region has 15 residues. Trimming left V 1 base short and J 1 base short, with 10 bases between. Germline V gene lookup returns CDR1 SGHNT and CDR2 YYREEE (reference sequence). The full variable domain, in which reference TRBV5-4 and TRBJ2-3 provide the parts outside the CDR3, is ETGVTQSPTHLIKTRGQQVTLRCSSQSGHNTVSWYQQALGQGPQFIFQYYREEENGRGNFPPRFSGLQFPNYSSELNVNALELDDSALYLCASSLSGARTDTQYFGPGTRLTVL.

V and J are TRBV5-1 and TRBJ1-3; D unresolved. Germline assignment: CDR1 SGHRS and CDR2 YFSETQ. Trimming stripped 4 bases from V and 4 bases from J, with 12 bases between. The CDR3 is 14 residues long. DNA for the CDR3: TGCGCCAGCAGCCCGGAGGCAGGCGGAAACACCATATATTTT. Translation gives CASSPEAGGNTIYF.

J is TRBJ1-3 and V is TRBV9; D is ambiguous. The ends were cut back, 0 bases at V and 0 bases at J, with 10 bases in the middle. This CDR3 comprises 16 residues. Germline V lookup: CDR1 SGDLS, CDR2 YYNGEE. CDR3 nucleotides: TGTGCCAGCAGCGTAGATCCGGAAAGCTCTGGAAACACCATATATTTT. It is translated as CASSVDPESSGNTIYF.

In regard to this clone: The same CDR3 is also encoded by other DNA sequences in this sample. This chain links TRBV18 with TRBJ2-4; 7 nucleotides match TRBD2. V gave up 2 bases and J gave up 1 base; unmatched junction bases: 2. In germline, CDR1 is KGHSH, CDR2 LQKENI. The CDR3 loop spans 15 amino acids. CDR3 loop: CASSPGEGAKNIQYF. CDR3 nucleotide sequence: TGTGCCAGCTCACCAGGGGAGGGGGCCAAAAACATTCAGTACTTC.

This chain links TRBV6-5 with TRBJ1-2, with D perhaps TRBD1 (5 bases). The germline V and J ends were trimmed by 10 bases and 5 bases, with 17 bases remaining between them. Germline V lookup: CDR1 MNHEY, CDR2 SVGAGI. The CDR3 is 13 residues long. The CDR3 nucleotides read TGTGCCACCTGCGGGGCAGGCCCTTATGGCTACACCTTC. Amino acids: CATCGAGPYGYTF.

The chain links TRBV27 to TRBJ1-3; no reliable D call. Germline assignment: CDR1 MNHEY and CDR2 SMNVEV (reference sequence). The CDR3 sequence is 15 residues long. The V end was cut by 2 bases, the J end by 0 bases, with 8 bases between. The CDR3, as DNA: TGTGCCAGCAGTTTAATAACCGACTCTGGAAACACCATATATTTT. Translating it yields CASSLITDSGNTIYF.

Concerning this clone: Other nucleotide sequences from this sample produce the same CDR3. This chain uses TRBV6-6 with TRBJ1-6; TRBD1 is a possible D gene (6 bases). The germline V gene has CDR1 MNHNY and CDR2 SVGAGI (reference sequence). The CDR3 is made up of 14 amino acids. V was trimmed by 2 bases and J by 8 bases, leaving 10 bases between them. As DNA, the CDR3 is TGTGCCAGCAGTTACGGGGGGCTAGATTCACCCCTCCACTTT. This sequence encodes CASSYGGLDSPLHF.

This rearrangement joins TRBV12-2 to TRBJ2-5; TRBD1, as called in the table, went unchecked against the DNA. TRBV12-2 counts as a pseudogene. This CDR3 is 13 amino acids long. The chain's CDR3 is CASRRDRVETQYF. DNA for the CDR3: TGTGCAAGTCGCCGGGACAGGGTCGAGACCCAGTACTTC.

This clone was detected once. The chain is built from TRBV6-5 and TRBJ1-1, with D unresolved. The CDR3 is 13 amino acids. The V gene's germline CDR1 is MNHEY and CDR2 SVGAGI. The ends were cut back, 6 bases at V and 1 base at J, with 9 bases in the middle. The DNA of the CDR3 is TGTGCCAGCAGGCCGGGGTGGAACACTGAAGCTTTCTTT. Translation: CASRPGWNTEAFF.

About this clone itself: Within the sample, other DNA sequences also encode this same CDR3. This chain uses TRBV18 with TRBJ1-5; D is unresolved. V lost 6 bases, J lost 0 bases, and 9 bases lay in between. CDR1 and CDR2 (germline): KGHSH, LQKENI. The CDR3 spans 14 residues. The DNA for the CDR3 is TGTGCCAGCTCCCGTTCGGATAGCAATCAGCCCCAGCATTTT. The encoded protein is CASSRSDSNQPQHF.

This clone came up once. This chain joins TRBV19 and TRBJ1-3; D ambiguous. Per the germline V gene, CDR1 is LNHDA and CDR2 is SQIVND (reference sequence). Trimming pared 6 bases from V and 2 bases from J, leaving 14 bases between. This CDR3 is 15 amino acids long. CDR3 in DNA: TGTGCCAGTAGATTAACTCAAGGCCCTGGAAACACCATATATTTT. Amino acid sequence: CASRLTQGPGNTIYF. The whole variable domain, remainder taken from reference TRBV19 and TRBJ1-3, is DGGITQSPKYLFRKEGQNVTLSCEQNLNHDAMYWYRQDPGQGLRLIYYSQIVNDFQKGDIAEGYSVSREKKESFPLTVTSAQKNPTAFYLCASRLTQGPGNTIYFGEGSWLTVV.

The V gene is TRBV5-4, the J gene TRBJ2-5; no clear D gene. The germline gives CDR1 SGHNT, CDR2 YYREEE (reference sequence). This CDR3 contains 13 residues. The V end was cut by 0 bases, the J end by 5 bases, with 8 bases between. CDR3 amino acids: CASSLAPSETQYF. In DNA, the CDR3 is TGTGCCAGCAGCTTGGCCCCATCGGAGACCCAGTACTTC.